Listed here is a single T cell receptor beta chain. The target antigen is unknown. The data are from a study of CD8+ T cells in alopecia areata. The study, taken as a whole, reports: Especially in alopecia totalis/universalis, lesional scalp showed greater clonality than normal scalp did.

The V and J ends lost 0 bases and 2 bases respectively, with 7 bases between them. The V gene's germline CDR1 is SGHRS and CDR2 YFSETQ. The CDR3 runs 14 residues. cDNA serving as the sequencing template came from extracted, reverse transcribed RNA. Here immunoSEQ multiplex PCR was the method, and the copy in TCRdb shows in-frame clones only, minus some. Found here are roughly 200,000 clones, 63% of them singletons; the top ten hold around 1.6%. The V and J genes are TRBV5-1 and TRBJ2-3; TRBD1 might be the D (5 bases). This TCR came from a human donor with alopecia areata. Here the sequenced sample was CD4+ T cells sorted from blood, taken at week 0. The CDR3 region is CASSLGGHTDTQYF. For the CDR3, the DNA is TGCGCCAGCAGCTTGGGGGGCCACACAGATACGCAGTATTTT.